Listed here are 2 T cell receptor beta chains from one sample, sequenced in a study of control samples from healthy donors and cancer patients. The assay was immunoSEQ multiplex PCR, and TCRdb's table has in-frame clones only and misses some. The data hold 150,000 to 200,000 clones, with approximately 92% observed a single time. Sequencing was carried out using blood. The origin of the receptors is a woman aged 40 to 49 in good health.

V is TRBV7-9 and J is TRBJ1-4; D unresolved. This CDR3 has 12 amino acids. Per the germline V gene, CDR1 is SEHNR and CDR2 is FQNEAQ (reference sequence). V lost 8 bases and J 4 bases, leaving 8 bases between the germline ends. CDR3: CASRLDNEKLFF. The CDR3 region has the DNA TGTGCCAGCCGCCTTGATAATGAAAAACTGTTTTTT.

The V gene is TRBV5-1, the J gene TRBJ2-7; D is unresolved. The germline CDR1 and CDR2 sequences are SGHRS and YFSETQ. V was cut by 1 base and J by 2 bases, with 13 bases left in between. CDR3 length: 15 residues. CDR3 in amino acids: CASSLSVGGTYEQYF. The CDR3, as DNA: TGCGCCAGCAGCTTGTCAGTCGGCGGTACCTACGAGCAGTACTTC.